This T cell receptor beta chain is drawn from a study of CD8+CD57+ T cells in acquired aplastic anemia. Study at large: Sorted CD4+ and CD8+ cell DNA averaged 3.2 ug.

Genomic DNA provided the template from which TCR beta VDJ and CDR3 profiles were obtained. Via MiXCR, TCRdb re-called the reads, giving one row per CDR3 protein. Of 75,000 to 100,000 distinct CDR3 sequences in the sample, roughly two thirds were seen once. The V and J ends lost 9 bases and 2 bases respectively, with 11 bases between them. Germline loops: CDR1 LNHDA, CDR2 SQIVND (reference sequence). The CDR3 extends over 14 amino acids. This clonotype was recorded at least ten times. Sequencing involved patients with CD8+CD57+ cell expansion previously shown by flow cytometry. Patients were treatment-naive when blood was sampled.

This chain joins TRBV19 and TRBJ2-6; D remains ambiguous. The clonotype was recovered from a human donor with aplastic anemia. The sequencing sample was made of sorted CD4+, CD8+, or CD8+CD57+ T cells (not recorded which) from PBMCs. CDR3 sequence: CARRMGTGANVLTF. As DNA, the CDR3 is TGTGCCAGGAGGATGGGGACTGGGGCCAACGTCCTGACTTTC.